Shown below are 30 T cell receptor beta chains from a single sample sequenced in a study of graft-versus-host responses after intestinal transplantation. What these receptors recognize is not known. The repertoire was sequenced with immunoSEQ multiplex PCR; TCRdb's copy has only in-frame clones and lacks some. The sample lists more than 70,000 clones; around 80% were seen once. The sequencing here drew on unstimulated CD4+ T cells sorted from spleen or lymph node cells, taken before intestinal transplant. These TCRs come from a human donor who received an intestinal transplant.

The gene calls are TRBV5-1 and TRBJ2-2; D might be TRBD2 (5 bases). Trimming shortened V by 0 bases and J by 6 bases, and 9 bases separated the two germline ends. This CDR3 spans 14 amino acids. Germline-derived CDR1 and CDR2 are SGHRS and YFSETQ. The CDR3 spells CASSLGGRAGELFF. Written as DNA, the CDR3 is TGCGCCAGCAGCTTGGGAGGGCGAGCCGGGGAGCTGTTTTTT.

The rearrangement joins TRBV2 to TRBJ2-7; D possibly corresponds to TRBD1 (6 bases). The CDR3 is 12 residues long. The V end lost 4 bases, the J end lost 3 bases, and 7 bases lay between the germline ends. Per the germline V gene, CDR1 is SNHLY and CDR2 is FYNNEI. The CDR3 region is CASSVDSYEQYF. As DNA, the CDR3 is TGTGCCAGCAGTGTGGACAGCTACGAGCAGTACTTC.

This chain uses TRBV10-1 with TRBJ2-7; unclear D gene. This CDR3 comprises 12 residues. The germline V gene encodes CDR1 WNHNN and CDR2 SYGVQD (reference sequence). Trimming took 5 bases from V and 6 from J, leaving 11 bases between them. In DNA form, the CDR3 reads TGCGCCAGCAGTCCAAATCGCGCCGAGCAGTACTTC. Translated, it gives CASSPNRAEQYF.

J is TRBJ2-7 and V is TRBV9, with a possible D match to TRBD1 (6 bases). From germline, CDR1 is SGDLS and CDR2 YYNGEE. This CDR3 comprises 14 residues. V lost 2 bases and J 6 bases, leaving 15 bases between the germline ends. This CDR3 reads CASSVQAQGIEQYF. CDR3 coding DNA: TGTGCCAGCAGCGTTCAAGCGCAGGGGATCGAGCAGTACTTC.

The rearrangement joins TRBV19 to TRBJ1-5; D is undetermined. In germline, CDR1 is LNHDA, CDR2 SQIVND (reference sequence). The V end was cut by 8 bases, the J end by 1 base, with 21 bases between. The CDR3 has 17 residues. The CDR3 coding sequence is TGTGCCAGTGCCGCCTACGGGGAGTGGGCGAGCAATCAGCCCCAGCATTTT. It yields the protein CASAAYGEWASNQPQHF.

This chain links TRBV6-1 with TRBJ2-2; 7 bases align to TRBD1. V lost 4 bases to trimming and J lost 5 bases; unmatched junction nucleotides: 4. The CDR3 is made up of 14 amino acids. Germline CDR1 is MNHNS and CDR2 is SASEGT. The CDR3: CASSGPGGTGELFF. The CDR3 DNA follows: TGTGCCAGCAGTGGGCCAGGGGGAACCGGGGAGCTGTTTTTT.

As to this clone: The sample carries other DNA sequences with the same CDR3. The chain is built from TRBV5-1 and TRBJ1-2; D is unclear. CDR1 SGHRS and CDR2 YFSETQ come from the germline V gene. The CDR3 sequence is 12 residues long. V lost 4 bases and J lost 6, with 10 bases in between. CDR3 region: CASSLEGDGYTF. CDR3 sequence (DNA): TGCGCCAGCAGCCTAGAAGGCGATGGCTACACCTTC. Full variable domain (missing parts from reference TRBV5-1 and TRBJ1-2): KAGVTQTPRYLIKTRGQQVTLSCSPISGHRSVSWYQQTPGQGLQFLFEYFSETQRNKGNFPGRFSGRQFSNSRSEMNVSTLELGDSALYLCASSLEGDGYTFGSGTRLTVV.

The table lists this clone with a count of one. The V and J genes are TRBV27 and TRBJ2-7; TRBD2 matches at 8 bases. The germline gives CDR1 MNHEY, CDR2 SMNVEV (reference sequence). The CDR3 sequence is 14 residues long. V shed 6 bases and J 2 bases; nucleotides not matched to a gene: 6. The CDR3 DNA reads TGTGCCAGCAGCACCGGGGGGGGAACCTACGAGCAGTACTTC. It specifies CASSTGGGTYEQYF.

V gene TRBV5-1 combines with J gene TRBJ1-5, with D uncertain. The V end was cut by 0 bases, the J end by 0 bases, with 7 bases between. Per the germline V gene, CDR1 is SGHRS and CDR2 is YFSETQ. The CDR3 loop spans 15 amino acids. The chain's CDR3 is CASSLGYGSNQPQHF. The CDR3 DNA follows: TGCGCCAGCAGCTTGGGGTACGGTAGCAATCAGCCCCAGCATTTT. Drawing the rest from reference TRBV5-1 and TRBJ1-5, the complete variable domain is KAGVTQTPRYLIKTRGQQVTLSCSPISGHRSVSWYQQTPGQGLQFLFEYFSETQRNKGNFPGRFSGRQFSNSRSEMNVSTLELGDSALYLCASSLGYGSNQPQHFGDGTRLSIL.

This sequence joins TRBV15 and TRBJ1-2; tentative D call: TRBD1 (6 bases). The V and J ends lost 3 bases and 8 bases respectively, with 16 bases between them. CDR1 and CDR2 from the germline V gene are LNHNV and YYDKDF (reference sequence). This CDR3 has 14 residues. The CDR3 protein is CATSREDSRGGYTF. The CDR3 DNA follows: TGTGCCACCAGCAGGGAGGACAGCCGAGGGGGCTACACCTTC.

In this sample, this clone turned up once. The chain carries TRBV18 and TRBJ2-6, with 7 bases that match TRBD1. With 6 bases clipped from V and 2 bases from J, the junction kept 4 bases outside the gene matches. The CDR3 totals 15 residues. Germline V gene lookup returns CDR1 KGHSH and CDR2 LQKENI. CDR3 amino acids: CASSGQGAGANVLTF. The CDR3 DNA follows: TGTGCCAGCTCGGGTCAGGGGGCTGGGGCCAACGTCCTGACTTTC.

V usage is TRBV7-9 and J usage is TRBJ1-1; 9 positions match TRBD1. V was pared by 5 bases and J by 11 bases, with 9 bases of the junction left unmatched. This CDR3 has 13 residues. Per the germline V gene, CDR1 is SEHNR and CDR2 is FQNEAQ (reference sequence). The DNA for the CDR3 is TGTGCCAGCAGCAGGGAACCTGGGACAGGGGCTTTCTTT. Encoded protein: CASSREPGTGAFF.

This chain joins TRBV7-2 and TRBJ2-3, with D perhaps matching TRBD2 (6 bases). Germline values: CDR1 SGHTA, CDR2 FQGNSA. The CDR3 loop spans 14 amino acids. V was clipped by 3 bases and J by 3 bases, with 10 bases between them. The CDR3 region has the DNA TGTGCCAGCAGCTTTTCCCGGGAGACAGATACGCAGTATTTT. This gives the protein CASSFSRETDTQYF.

The chain is built from TRBV15 and TRBJ2-3; 9 bases are shared with TRBD1. CDR3 size: 18 residues. The germline gives CDR1 LNHNV, CDR2 YYDKDF (reference sequence). V lost 5 bases and J lost 3; bases outside the gene matches: 15. The CDR3 bases are TGTGCCACCAGCGAAGGATGGCCCGGGACAGGGTGGACAGATACGCAGTATTTT. Residues: CATSEGWPGTGWTDTQYF.

This sequence joins TRBV10-1 and TRBJ1-1; no firm D call. The CDR3 extends over 10 amino acids. Germline lookup yields CDR1 WNHNN and CDR2 SYGVQD (reference sequence). The V end lost 7 bases, the J end lost 5 bases, and 5 bases lay between the germline ends. The CDR3 region is CASIRTEAFF. The CDR3 DNA sequence: TGCGCCAGCATTAGAACTGAAGCTTTCTTT.

Turning to this clone: Other DNA sequences in the same sample also yield this CDR3. The V and J genes are TRBV5-1 and TRBJ2-3, with 10 bases identical to TRBD2. Trimming removed 2 bases from V and 6 bases from J; junction bases left unmatched: 6. Looked up from germline, CDR1 is SGHRS and CDR2 is YFSETQ. CDR3 length equals 15 residues. CDR3 coding DNA: TGCGCCAGCAGCTTAGCGGGAGGGCCCTCGGATACGCAGTATTTT. Translated, it gives CASSLAGGPSDTQYF.

Here the CDR3 reads CASSVGGYEQYF. CDR3 nucleotide sequence: TGTGCCAGCAGTGTGGGGGGGTACGAGCAGTACTTC. The chain carries TRBV2 and TRBJ2-7, with 7 bases lining up with TRBD2. Germline V gene lookup returns CDR1 SNHLY and CDR2 FYNNEI. The trim removed 4 bases at V and 4 bases at J, leaving 1 base unmatched. This CDR3 has 12 residues. Filled out from reference TRBV2 and TRBJ2-7, the complete variable domain reads EPEVTQTPSHQVTQMGQEVILRCVPISNHLYFYWYRQILGQKVEFLVSFYNNEISEKSEIFDDQFSVERPDGSNFTLKIRSTKLEDSAMYFCASSVGGYEQYFGPGTRLTVT.

This clone showed up just a few times. The chain has TRBV4-1 and TRBJ1-2; 7 nucleotides agree with TRBD1. Germline CDR1 MGHRA, CDR2 YSYEKL. Losses at the gene ends were 3 bases for V and 8 bases for J; bases not matched to a gene: 12. The CDR3 is made up of 15 amino acids. The CDR3 nucleotides read TGCGCCAGCAGCCAGAGGAGGGGACAGCCCCCGGGCTACACCTTC. Translated: CASSQRRGQPPGYTF.

This clone was observed a handful of times. V gene TRBV6-5 combines with J gene TRBJ1-2, with a possible D match to TRBD1 (5 bases). The CDR3 contains 13 residues. Trimming took 5 bases from V and 4 from J, leaving 11 bases between them. The germline V gene has CDR1 MNHEY and CDR2 SVGAGI. This CDR3 reads CASSTRGVYGYTF. The CDR3 DNA reads as TGTGCCAGCAGTACCCGGGGGGTCTATGGCTACACCTTC.

The chain carries TRBV7-8 and TRBJ2-3; D possibly corresponds to TRBD2 (6 bases). The V and J ends lost 5 bases and 0 bases respectively, with 18 bases between them. The germline gives CDR1 SGHVS, CDR2 FQNEAQ. The CDR3 has 17 amino acids. CDR3 nucleotide sequence: TGTGCCAGCAGCCAGTGGAGCGGGCCGACTAGCACAGATACGCAGTATTTT. Translation: CASSQWSGPTSTDTQYF.

The chain recombines TRBV4-2 with TRBJ2-5; 9 nucleotides align to TRBD2. This CDR3 is built from 17 residues. Trimming removed 1 base from V and 2 bases from J; junction bases left unmatched: 8. CDR1 and CDR2 from the germline V gene are LGHNA and YNFKEQ. The CDR3, as DNA: TGTGCCAGCAGCCAAGCCGGCGGGGGGGGGAGTCAAGAGACCCAGTACTTC. Encoded protein: CASSQAGGGGSQETQYF.

The chain is built from TRBV18 and TRBJ2-5; TRBD2 aligns across 7 bases. Germline trimming cut 0 bases from V and 4 bases from J; bases unmatched to any gene: 5. Germline CDR1 KGHSH, CDR2 LQKENI. CDR3 length: 15 residues. CDR3 in DNA: TGTGCCAGCTCACCACCGGGAGGGACCCGAGAGACCCAGTACTTC. Protein: CASSPPGGTRETQYF.

This sequence joins TRBV29-1 and TRBJ2-7, with 8 positions matching TRBD2. Trimming at V came to 0 bases and at J to 12 bases, leaving 7 bases not matched to a gene. Germline V gives CDR1 SQVTM, CDR2 ANQGSEA. The CDR3 extends over 12 amino acids. CDR3 nucleotide sequence: TGCAGCGTTGAAGATCGGCTAGCGGGCCGGTACTTC. This translates into CSVEDRLAGRYF.

The chain employs TRBV14 and TRBJ2-7, with D possibly being TRBD1 (6 bases). CDR3 length: 15 amino acids. Germline-derived CDR1 and CDR2 are SGHDN and FVKESK. Trimming shortened V by 0 bases and J by 5 bases, and 14 bases separated the two germline ends. For the CDR3, the DNA is TGTGCCAGCAGCCAAGACAGGTACAGGGCGCACGAGCAGTACTTC. The encoded protein is CASSQDRYRAHEQYF. Based on the CDR3 plus reference TRBV14 and TRBJ2-7, the full variable domain is EAGVTQFPSHSVIEKGQTVTLRCDPISGHDNLYWYRRVMGKEIKFLLHFVKESKQDESGMPNNRFLAERTGGTYSTLKVQPAELEDSGVYFCASSQDRYRAHEQYFGPGTRLTVT.

The V and J genes are TRBV6-7 and TRBJ2-5; 8 positions match TRBD2. TRBV6-7 is placed among ORFs of uncertain function. CDR3 size: 15 residues. The ends lost 7 bases at V and 2 bases at J; junction bases unmatched: 9. The CDR3 sequence is CASIPDGRGQETQYF. The CDR3 coding sequence is TGTGCCAGCATCCCCGACGGGAGGGGGCAAGAGACCCAGTACTTC.

The chain is built from TRBV7-2 and TRBJ2-7; D remains ambiguous. The V and J ends lost 4 bases and 7 bases respectively, with 14 bases between them. The CDR3 spans 13 residues. Per the germline V gene, CDR1 is SGHTA and CDR2 is FQGNSA. CDR3 sequence: CASSSLSPTEQYF. The CDR3 nucleotides are TGTGCCAGCAGCTCGCTTAGTCCCACTGAGCAGTACTTC.

J is TRBJ1-6 and V is TRBV28; D is ambiguous. Trimming took 0 bases from V and 4 from J, leaving 10 bases between them. The length of the CDR3 is 16 residues. Germline values: CDR1 MDHEN, CDR2 SYDVKM. The CDR3 DNA is TGTGCCAGCAGTTTATGGGGCCAGAAATATAATTCACCCCTCCACTTT. This gives the protein CASSLWGQKYNSPLHF.

The rearrangement links TRBV5-1 to TRBJ1-1, with D perhaps TRBD1 (5 bases). Trimming shortened V by 1 base and J by 0 bases, and 13 bases separated the two germline ends. The CDR3 loop spans 16 amino acids. CDR1 SGHRS and CDR2 YFSETQ come from the germline V gene. This chain's CDR3 is CASSLRGYPMNTEAFF. The CDR3 DNA sequence: TGCGCCAGCAGCTTGAGGGGCTACCCGATGAACACTGAAGCTTTCTTT.

This rearrangement joins TRBV5-1 to TRBJ2-1, with 15 bases that match TRBD2. Germline-derived CDR1 and CDR2 are SGHRS and YFSETQ. The CDR3 runs 17 residues. V lost 4 bases to trimming and J lost 6 bases; unmatched junction nucleotides: 8. The CDR3 loop is CASSLGLAGGVTNEQFF. The DNA of the CDR3 is TGCGCCAGCAGCCTAGGACTAGCGGGAGGGGTCACCAATGAGCAGTTCTTC.

The CDR3 nucleotides are TGTGCCAGCTCATCCGGGACTAGCGTGGGGTCCTACGAGCAGTACTTC. Amino acids: CASSSGTSVGSYEQYF. The chain employs TRBV18 and TRBJ2-7, with 10 bases lining up with TRBD2. J gave up 1 base and V 5 bases, and 8 bases lay outside the gene matches. There are 16 residues in the CDR3. Germline lookup yields CDR1 KGHSH and CDR2 LQKENI.